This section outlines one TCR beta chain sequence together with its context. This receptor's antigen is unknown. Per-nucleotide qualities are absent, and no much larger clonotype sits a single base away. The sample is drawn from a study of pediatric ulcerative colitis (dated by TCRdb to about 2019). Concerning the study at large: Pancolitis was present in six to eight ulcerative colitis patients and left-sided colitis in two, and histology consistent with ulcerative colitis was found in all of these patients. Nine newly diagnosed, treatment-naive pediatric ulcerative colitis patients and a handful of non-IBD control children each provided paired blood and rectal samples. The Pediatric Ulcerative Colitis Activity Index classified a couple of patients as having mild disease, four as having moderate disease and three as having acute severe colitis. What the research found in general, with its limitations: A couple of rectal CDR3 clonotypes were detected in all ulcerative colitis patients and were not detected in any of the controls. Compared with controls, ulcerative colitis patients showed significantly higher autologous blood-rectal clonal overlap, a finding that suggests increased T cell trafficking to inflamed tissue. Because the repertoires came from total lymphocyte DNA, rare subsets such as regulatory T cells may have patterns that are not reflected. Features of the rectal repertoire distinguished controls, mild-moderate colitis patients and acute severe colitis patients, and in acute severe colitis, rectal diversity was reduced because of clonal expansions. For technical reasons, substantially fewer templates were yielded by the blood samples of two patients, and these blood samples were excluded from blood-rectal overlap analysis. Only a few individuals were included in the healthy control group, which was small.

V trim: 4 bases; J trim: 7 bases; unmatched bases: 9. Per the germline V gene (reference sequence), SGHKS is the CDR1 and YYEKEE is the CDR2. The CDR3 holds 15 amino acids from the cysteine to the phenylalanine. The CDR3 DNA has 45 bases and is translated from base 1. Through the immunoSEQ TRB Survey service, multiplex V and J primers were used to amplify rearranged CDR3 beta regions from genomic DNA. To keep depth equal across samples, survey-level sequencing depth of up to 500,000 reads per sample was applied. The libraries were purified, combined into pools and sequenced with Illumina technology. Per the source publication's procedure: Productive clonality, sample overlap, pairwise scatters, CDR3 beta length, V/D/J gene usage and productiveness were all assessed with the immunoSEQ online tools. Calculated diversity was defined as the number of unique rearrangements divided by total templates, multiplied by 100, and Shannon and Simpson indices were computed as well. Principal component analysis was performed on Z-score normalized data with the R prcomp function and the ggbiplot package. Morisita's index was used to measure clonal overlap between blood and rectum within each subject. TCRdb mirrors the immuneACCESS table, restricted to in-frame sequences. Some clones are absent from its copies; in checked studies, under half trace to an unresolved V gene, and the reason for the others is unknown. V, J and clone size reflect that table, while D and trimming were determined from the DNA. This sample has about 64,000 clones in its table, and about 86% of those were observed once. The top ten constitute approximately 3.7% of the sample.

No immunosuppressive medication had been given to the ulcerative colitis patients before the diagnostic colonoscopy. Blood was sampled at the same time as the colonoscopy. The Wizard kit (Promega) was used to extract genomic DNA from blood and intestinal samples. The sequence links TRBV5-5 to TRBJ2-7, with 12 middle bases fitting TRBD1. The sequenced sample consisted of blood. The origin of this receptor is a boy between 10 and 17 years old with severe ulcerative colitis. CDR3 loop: CASSVPGQGASEQYF. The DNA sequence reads TGTGCCAGCAGCGTGCCGGGACAGGGGGCGAGTGAGCAGTACTTC.